The following is a TCR beta chain sequence with its context. Its antigen is unknown. The source of the sample is a study of blood T cells in healthy people across ages. The authors drew around 11 milliliters of peripheral blood from each donor. The authors ran a second PCR of 7 to 11 cycles using a sample-barcoded 5' primer and a J-beta primer mix. A template-switch adaptor containing 12 random nucleotides labeled each cDNA molecule. TCRdb re-analysed the 5' RACE reads in MiXCR, keeping a single row per CDR3 protein. The table has fewer than 900,000 distinct CDR3 sequences, under 40% seen once. The study, taken as a whole, reports: More naive CD4+ cells and higher diversity marked long-lived donors relative to aged donors. While age rose, TCR beta diversity per million T cells dropped in a roughly linear way.

The sample was blood. The receptor was isolated from a man between 18 and 35 years old in good health.

Written as DNA, the CDR3 is TGTGCCAGCAGCCTTCCTAAATCGGGACAGGGGTTCAATGAGCAGTTCTTC. Protein product: CASSLPKSGQGFNEQFF. V gene TRBV4-2 combines with J gene TRBJ2-1, with 10 bases matching TRBD1. The CDR3 totals 17 residues. V was clipped by 4 bases and J by 6 bases; unmatched bases: 12. The germline CDR1 and CDR2 sequences are LGHNA and YNFKEQ.